This TCR beta chain was identified in a study of cytomegalovirus exposure and HLA in healthy donors. Study-wide results and caveats: Segments of the TCR beta V type were, in most cases, productive about 90% or about 30% of the time in an earlier analysis. Cytomegalovirus association was assigned to about 150 TCR beta chains. The availability of immune exposure information extended only to CMV serostatus. For most TCR sequences rarity was the rule, although some public TCRs occurred in many donors.

This PCR relied on a set of 60 Vbeta primers and 13 Jbeta primers. Assay used: immunoSEQ multiplex PCR; TCRdb lists only in-frame clones, some missing. The sample contains hundreds of thousands of clones, roughly 80% of which appear only once. This clone has more than one count but fewer than ten. Antigen unknown. V was shortened by 0 bases and J by 8 bases, with 19 bases between the two germline ends. The CDR3 has 17 residues. Germline lookup yields CDR1 LGHNA and CDR2 YSLEER. The sequenced sample consisted of PBMCs. The chain combines TRBV4-3 with TRBJ1-4; a possible D gene is TRBD1 (5 bases). The sequence came from a young man in good health and CMV-seronegative. The CDR3 here is CASSQDYKGWGEEKLFF. The CDR3 nucleotides are TGCGCCAGCAGCCAAGATTACAAGGGGTGGGGTGAAGAAAAACTGTTTTTT.